This T cell receptor beta chain stems from a study of blood T cells in healthy people across ages. It was with a sample-barcoded 5' primer and a J-beta primer mix that a second PCR of about 7 to 12 cycles was run. TCRdb passed the 5' RACE reads through MiXCR, listing each CDR3 protein once. The sample shows about 540,000 distinct CDR3 sequences, 20% to 30% of them seen only once. In this sample, this clonotype turned up a few times. With V trimmed by 3 bases and J by 3 bases, 4 bases remained unmatched. The germline gives CDR1 SGHRS, CDR2 YFSETQ. The CDR3 sequence is 15 residues long. The data were also submitted as part of a second study, on T cells of mothers and their children.

The V and J genes are TRBV5-1 and TRBJ2-3; TRBD1 aligns across 10 bases. The clonotype was recovered from a boy aged 5-17 years in good health. The source material was blood. The CDR3 DNA sequence: TGCGCCAGCAGCTATGGACAGGGGGGAACAGATACGCAGTATTTT. It codes for CASSYGQGGTDTQYF.